This T cell receptor beta chain was obtained from a study of CD8 T cell repertoires and HIV-1 epitope variants. The V and J ends lost 6 bases and 0 bases respectively, with 14 bases between them. Germline CDR1 reads MDHEN; CDR2 reads SYDVKM. The CDR3 loop spans 15 amino acids. The method was immunoSEQ multiplex PCR; TCRdb's version includes in-frame clones alone and lacks a portion of them. The table lists some 5,400 clones, 66% of them singletons. This clone has a single count. The antigen is not known. V is TRBV28 and J is TRBJ1-1, with D possibly matching TRBD1 (5 bases). The sequence derives from a male donor with HIV. Input material: cultured CD8+ T cells derived from PBMCs. Here the CDR3 DNA reads TGTGCCAGCAGACAGGACCATGAAGTGAACACTGAAGCTTTCTTT. It encodes CASRQDHEVNTEAFF. The complete variable domain, with remaining parts taken from reference TRBV28 and TRBJ1-1, reads DVKVTQSSRYLVKRTGEKVFLECVQDMDHENMFWYRQDPGLGLRLIYFSYDVKMKEKGDIPEGYSVSREKKERFSLILESASTNQTSMYLCASRQDHEVNTEAFFGQGTRLTVV.